The 11 T cell receptor beta chains in this list originate from one sample, sequenced in a study of blood T cell repertoires in COVID-19. Sequencing used immunoSEQ multiplex PCR; TCRdb keeps in-frame clones, though not all of them. Of some 270,000 clones listed, around 92% are singletons. Sample: PBMCs or T cells enriched from blood (not recorded which). Receptors originate from an older woman who had recovered from COVID-19.

The rearrangement uses TRBV28 and TRBJ2-7; 8 bases are a match to TRBD1. V shed 5 bases and J 2 bases; nucleotides not matched to a gene: 8. This CDR3 contains 15 residues. Germline CDR1 MDHEN, CDR2 SYDVKM. CDR3 bases: TGTGCCAGCAGTCCTCCCGGGACAGGACCCTACGAGCAGTACTTC. Its translation: CASSPPGTGPYEQYF.

The chain combines TRBV27 with TRBJ1-2; no definite D call. Germline CDR1 is MNHEY and CDR2 is SMNVEV (reference sequence). The V end lost 6 bases, the J end lost 2 bases, and 13 bases lay between the germline ends. This CDR3 is built from 14 residues. The CDR3 loop is CASSPGSPNYGYTF. The CDR3 nucleotides read TGTGCCAGCAGCCCAGGAAGCCCCAACTATGGCTACACCTTC.

This sequence joins TRBV5-4 and TRBJ1-3; unclear D gene. The CDR3 runs 14 residues. Trimming removed 2 bases at V and 0 bases at J, with 6 bases between. Germline V gives CDR1 SGHNT, CDR2 YYREEE (reference sequence). In nucleotides, the CDR3 is TGTGCCAGCAGCTTACCTAGCTCTGGAAACACCATATATTTT. This sequence encodes CASSLPSSGNTIYF.

With respect to this clone: Within the sample, other DNA sequences also encode this same CDR3. This chain joins TRBV30 and TRBJ2-5; TRBD1 matches 9 bases. Trimming at V came to 0 bases and at J to 2 bases, leaving 1 base not matched to a gene. Germline values: CDR1 GTSNPN, CDR2 SVGIG (reference sequence). The CDR3 has 14 residues. As DNA, the CDR3 is TGTGCCTGGAGTGTCGGACAGGGGCAAGAGACCCAGTACTTC. It encodes CAWSVGQGQETQYF.

To note about this clone: Other nucleotide sequences from this sample produce the same CDR3. The rearrangement links TRBV2 to TRBJ1-1; D is possibly TRBD1 (5 bases). With 6 bases removed from V and 0 bases from J, the gap between germline ends came to 8 bases. The CDR3 loop spans 13 amino acids. Germline CDR1 SNHLY, CDR2 FYNNEI. The CDR3 DNA reads TGTGCCAGCAGCGACAGAGTGAACACTGAAGCTTTCTTT. Translating gives CASSDRVNTEAFF.

This chain uses TRBV6-5 with TRBJ2-7; possibly TRBD1 for D (5 bases). The CDR3 has 13 amino acids. V lost 2 bases, J lost 3 bases, and 8 bases lay in between. Germline lookup yields CDR1 MNHEY and CDR2 SVGAGI. The CDR3 region is CASSYRQFYEQYF. CDR3 nucleotide sequence: TGTGCCAGCAGTTACCGACAGTTCTACGAGCAGTACTTC.

This rearrangement joins TRBV5-4 to TRBJ2-1, with 8 bases fitting TRBD2. Germline CDR1 reads SGHNT; CDR2 reads YYREEE (reference sequence). The junction had 9 bases not matched to a gene; V was cut back by 0 bases and J by 10 bases. The CDR3 covers 15 residues. The CDR3 is CASSLVRGGTGEQFF. For the CDR3, the DNA is TGTGCCAGCAGCTTGGTCCGCGGGGGGACGGGGGAGCAGTTCTTC.

The chain joins TRBV6-5 to TRBJ2-7; D is perhaps TRBD2 (5 bases). Between the trimmed V and J ends, which lost 5 bases and 5 bases, there was a span of 16 bases. Germline loops: CDR1 MNHEY, CDR2 SVGAGI. The CDR3 runs to 14 residues. The CDR3 loop is CASSSYGVPDEQYF. For the CDR3, the DNA is TGTGCCAGCAGTAGTTACGGGGTACCTGACGAGCAGTACTTC.

The chain is built from TRBV15 and TRBJ1-1; D is unclear. The CDR3 is 16 amino acids. V dropped 3 bases and J dropped 0 bases, with 14 bases sitting between them. Germline CDR1 and CDR2: LNHNV and YYDKDF (reference sequence). CDR3 sequence (DNA): TGTGCCACCAGCAGCGCGGGAGGGTGGATGAACACTGAAGCTTTCTTT. This translates into CATSSAGGWMNTEAFF. Complete variable domain (other parts from reference TRBV15 and TRBJ1-1): DAMVIQNPRYQVTQFGKPVTLSCSQTLNHNVMYWYQQKSSQAPKLLFHYYDKDFNNEADTPDNFQSRRPNTSFCFLDIRSPGLGDTAMYLCATSSAGGWMNTEAFFGQGTRLTVV.

J is TRBJ1-3 and V is TRBV28; TRBD1 agrees at 10 bases. The CDR3 is 16 amino acids. J lost 7 bases, V lost 7 bases, and 13 bases had no gene match. Germline V lookup: CDR1 MDHEN, CDR2 SYDVKM. CDR3 protein: CASTFSPGTGANTIYF. As DNA, the CDR3 is TGTGCCAGCACTTTTTCCCCCGGGACAGGGGCGAACACCATATATTTT.

The chain is built from TRBV5-4 and TRBJ1-1, with 10 bases fitting TRBD1. The CDR3 spans 15 residues. Germline values: CDR1 SGHNT, CDR2 YYREEE (reference sequence). With 3 bases clipped from V and 5 bases from J, the junction kept 7 bases outside the gene matches. Here the CDR3 reads CASSSSDRGNTEAFF. The CDR3 nucleotides are TGTGCCAGCAGCTCGTCGGACAGGGGGAATACTGAAGCTTTCTTT.